The next 27 T cell receptor beta chains were all read from a single sample in a study of PD-L1 blockade in urothelial cancer. The sample's time point: pretreatment peripheral blood. TCRdb keeps only in-frame clones here, not all; method: immunoSEQ multiplex PCR. The sample shows about 95,000 clones, about 90% of them seen only once. The sample here was PBMCs, taken around atezolizumab (anti-PD-L1) treatment. The receptors originated from a man aged 60-69 years with urothelial cancer.

The chain couples TRBV5-6 to TRBJ2-4; 13 nucleotides align to TRBD2. Losses at the gene ends were 3 bases for V and 0 bases for J; bases not matched to a gene: 3. The V gene's germline CDR1 is SGHDT and CDR2 YYEEEE. The CDR3 extends over 17 amino acids. The DNA of the CDR3 is TGTGCCAGCAGCTGGACTAGCGGGGGACTAGCCAAAAACATTCAGTACTTC. This encodes CASSWTSGGLAKNIQYF.

The V gene is TRBV5-6, the J gene TRBJ2-3; 12 bases fit TRBD2. The CDR3 spans 17 residues. Per the germline V gene, CDR1 is SGHDT and CDR2 is YYEEEE. V lost 1 base, J lost 10 bases, and 13 bases stayed unmatched. This CDR3 reads CASSLQTSGSFTTAQYF. The CDR3, as DNA: TGTGCCAGCAGCTTGCAGACTAGCGGGAGTTTCACAACCGCGCAGTATTTT. Looking up the rest from reference TRBV5-6 and TRBJ2-3 gives the full variable domain: DAGVTQSPTHLIKTRGQQVTLRCSPKSGHDTVSWYQQALGQGPQFIFQYYEEEERQRGNFPDRFSGHQFPNYSSELNVNALLLGDSALYLCASSLQTSGSFTTAQYFGPGTRLTVL.

The V gene is TRBV7-2, the J gene TRBJ2-1; D is possibly TRBD1 (5 bases). The V end lost 5 bases, the J end lost 2 bases, and 10 bases lay between the germline ends. Germline loops: CDR1 SGHTA, CDR2 FQGNSA. CDR3 length: 14 residues. CDR3 nucleotide sequence: TGTGCCAGCAGCCATCAGACAGCCTACAATGAGCAGTTCTTC. It codes for CASSHQTAYNEQFF.

The chain recombines TRBV9 with TRBJ2-5; 9 bases match TRBD2. V lost 0 bases and J lost 5; bases outside the gene matches: 5. Germline CDR1 SGDLS, CDR2 YYNGEE. The CDR3 covers 15 residues. This chain's CDR3 is CASSVAASGEETQYF. CDR3 DNA sequence: TGTGCCAGCAGCGTAGCGGCTAGCGGGGAGGAGACCCAGTACTTC.

Turning to this clone: This sample also contains other DNA sequences that code for the same CDR3. This sequence joins TRBV2 and TRBJ1-6, with TRBD1 matching 8 bases. Losses at the gene ends were 6 bases for V and 5 bases for J; bases not matched to a gene: 3. Germline V CDR1 and CDR2: SNHLY, FYNNEI. The CDR3 contains 14 residues. The DNA for the CDR3 is TGTGCCAGCAGCGGACAGGGCCATAATTCACCCCTCCACTTT. Translating it yields CASSGQGHNSPLHF.

V gene TRBV28 combines with J gene TRBJ2-5; possible D gene TRBD1, 5 bases. This CDR3 is built from 15 residues. Germline CDR1 and CDR2: MDHEN and SYDVKM. V lost 8 bases and J lost 1, with 17 bases in between. In nucleotides, the CDR3 is TGTGCCAGCTCTTCAAGAGCAGGGCCCCAAGAGACCCAGTACTTC. Amino acid sequence: CASSSRAGPQETQYF.

The V and J genes are TRBV5-4 and TRBJ1-3; D is possibly TRBD1 (6 bases). Germline-derived CDR1 and CDR2 are SGHNT and YYREEE (reference sequence). V lost 3 bases to trimming and J lost 0 bases, with 10 bases between them. This CDR3 comprises 15 residues. CDR3 nucleotide sequence: TGTGCCAGCAGCTCCACAGGGAACTCTGGAAACACCATATATTTT. It yields the protein CASSSTGNSGNTIYF.

The rearrangement links TRBV18 to TRBJ2-6; D might be TRBD2 (5 bases). V was pared by 8 bases and J by 0 bases, with 23 bases between. CDR1 and CDR2 from the germline V gene are KGHSH and LQKENI. The CDR3 is 19 residues long. The CDR3 DNA follows: TGTGCCAGCCGATCCCGCGACGGGGAGTCTTTCTCTGGGGCCAACGTCCTGACTTTC. Its protein product is CASRSRDGESFSGANVLTF.

The V and J genes are TRBV7-9 and TRBJ1-1; possibly TRBD1 for D (6 bases). The CDR3 runs to 13 residues. V was shortened by 5 bases and J by 3 bases, with 10 bases between the two germline ends. Germline V gene data show CDR1 as SEHNR and CDR2 as FQNEAQ (reference sequence). CDR3 DNA sequence: TGTGCCAGCAGCAAACAGGGTTACACTGAAGCTTTCTTT. It specifies CASSKQGYTEAFF.

The rearrangement uses TRBV19 and TRBJ2-1, with 7 bases matching TRBD1. Germline V gene data show CDR1 as LNHDA and CDR2 as SQIVND (reference sequence). This CDR3 is 14 amino acids long. After removal of 3 bases from V and 6 bases from J, the junction contained 5 bases not matched to a gene. The CDR3 sequence: CASSIRGYGNEQFF. The CDR3 coding sequence is TGTGCCAGTAGTATCAGGGGGTACGGCAATGAGCAGTTCTTC.

This clone was observed a handful of times. In DNA, the CDR3 is TGTGCCAGCAGCTTAGTAGTTGGCACCGGGGAGCTGTTTTTT. This encodes CASSLVVGTGELFF. The V and J genes are TRBV11-3 and TRBJ2-2, with D hard to call. The germline V gene has CDR1 SGHNT and CDR2 YENEEA. Trimming left V 1 base short and J 4 bases short, with 7 bases between. The CDR3 is 14 residues long.

The chain uses TRBV6-1 and TRBJ2-1; D is perhaps TRBD1 (6 bases). The V end was cut by 8 bases, the J end by 4 bases, with 15 bases between. The V gene's germline CDR1 is MNHNS and CDR2 SASEGT. The CDR3 sequence is 14 residues long. CDR3 DNA sequence: TGTGCCAGCGCACAGGGCAGGGGATACAATGAGCAGTTCTTC. It specifies CASAQGRGYNEQFF.

V gene TRBV29-1 combines with J gene TRBJ2-5, with unresolved D. Trimming shortened V by 3 bases and J by 2 bases, and 10 bases separated the two germline ends. In germline, CDR1 is SQVTM, CDR2 ANQGSEA. The CDR3 loop spans 13 amino acids. In nucleotides, the CDR3 is TGCAGCGTTGATTTTACTGGTCAAGAGACCCAGTACTTC. Translation: CSVDFTGQETQYF.

This chain links TRBV7-2 with TRBJ2-7; D perhaps matches TRBD1 (6 bases). The CDR3 sequence is 13 residues long. V lost 4 bases to trimming and J lost 5 bases, with 12 bases between them. CDR1 and CDR2 (germline): SGHTA, FQGNSA. The CDR3: CASSSLTGNEQYF. CDR3 sequence (DNA): TGTGCCAGCAGCTCTTTAACAGGGAACGAGCAGTACTTC.

The chain employs TRBV5-4 and TRBJ2-3; 10 bases agree with TRBD1. V lost 1 base and J lost 2; bases outside the gene matches: 1. This CDR3 has 15 amino acids. CDR1 SGHNT and CDR2 YYREEE come from the germline V gene (reference sequence). The CDR3 is CASSLRQGATDTQYF. The CDR3 nucleotides are TGTGCCAGCAGCTTGCGACAGGGGGCCACAGATACGCAGTATTTT.

The chain employs TRBV5-1 and TRBJ2-3; TRBD2 agrees at 9 bases. Germline trimming cut 0 bases from V and 0 bases from J; bases unmatched to any gene: 8. Germline lookup yields CDR1 SGHRS and CDR2 YFSETQ. The CDR3 consists of 18 residues. For the CDR3, the DNA is TGCGCCAGCAGCTTGGATGGTAGCGGGGGCTACAGCACAGATACGCAGTATTTT. Protein: CASSLDGSGGYSTDTQYF.

This chain joins TRBV18 and TRBJ2-2; TRBD1 aligns across 7 bases. Germline V gene lookup returns CDR1 KGHSH and CDR2 LQKENI. This CDR3 contains 16 residues. The V segment lost 1 base and the J segment 3 bases; nucleotides outside the gene matches: 5. For the CDR3, the DNA is TGTGCCAGCTCACCACGACAGGGAAGGGACACCGGGGAGCTGTTTTTT. Protein: CASSPRQGRDTGELFF. Full variable domain (rest looked up from reference TRBV18 and TRBJ2-2): NAGVMQNPRHLVRRRGQEARLRCSPMKGHSHVYWYRQLPEEGLKFMVYLQKENIIDESGMPKERFSAEFPKEGPSILRIQQVVRGDSAAYFCASSPRQGRDTGELFFGEGSRLTVL.

The V call is TRBV7-2, the J call TRBJ2-3, with 11 bases matching TRBD2. The germline gives CDR1 SGHTA, CDR2 FQGNSA. This CDR3 contains 16 residues. J gave up 4 bases and V 4 bases, and 7 bases lay outside the gene matches. The DNA for the CDR3 is TGTGCCAGCAGCTCCCCTAGCGGGGGGCCCGCAGATACGCAGTATTTT. It yields the protein CASSSPSGGPADTQYF.

J is TRBJ2-1 and V is TRBV4-3, with TRBD2 identical over 10 bases. CDR3 size: 20 residues. Germline V gene lookup returns CDR1 LGHNA and CDR2 YSLEER. J lost 0 bases, V lost 1 base, and 12 bases had no gene match. The CDR3 loop is CASSQGLASGGPSSYNEQFF. CDR3 DNA sequence: TGCGCCAGCAGCCAAGGCCTGGCTAGCGGGGGCCCTAGCTCCTACAATGAGCAGTTCTTC.

V and J are TRBV7-8 and TRBJ2-5, with 10 positions matching TRBD1. Germline-derived CDR1 and CDR2 are SGHVS and FQNEAQ. There are 18 residues in the CDR3. V was pared by 5 bases and J by 2 bases, with 14 bases of the junction left unmatched. Written as DNA, the CDR3 is TGTGCCAGCAGCGGGCGGGGACAGGGGTCTAGCAGACAAGAGACCCAGTACTTC. Translation: CASSGRGQGSSRQETQYF.

This sequence joins TRBV6-5 and TRBJ1-1; D possibly corresponds to TRBD1 (6 bases). Germline V gene lookup returns CDR1 MNHEY and CDR2 SVGAGI. V lost 2 bases and J 1 base, leaving 11 bases between the germline ends. This CDR3 comprises 15 residues. The CDR3 coding sequence is TGTGCCAGCAGTTACGGCACAGGGTCGAACACTGAAGCTTTCTTT. Translation gives CASSYGTGSNTEAFF.

The rearrangement joins TRBV2 to TRBJ1-2; D not resolved. Deletions cut 7 bases from V and 0 bases from J, with 6 bases between. The V gene's germline CDR1 is SNHLY and CDR2 FYNNEI. CDR3 size: 12 residues. The CDR3: CASNVANYGYTF. The CDR3 DNA reads TGTGCCAGCAATGTAGCTAACTATGGCTACACCTTC.

The chain employs TRBV27 and TRBJ2-1; the match to TRBD2 covers 14 bases. The germline gives CDR1 MNHEY, CDR2 SMNVEV (reference sequence). The CDR3 totals 15 residues. The trim removed 10 bases at V and 7 bases at J, leaving 9 bases unmatched. CDR3 amino acids: CATSLGTSGSNEQFF. DNA for the CDR3: TGTGCCACCTCTCTAGGGACTAGCGGGAGTAATGAGCAGTTCTTC.

This clone was recorded once. The rearrangement links TRBV19 to TRBJ1-4; perhaps TRBD1 as D (5 bases). Germline assignment: CDR1 LNHDA and CDR2 SQIVND (reference sequence). V lost 6 bases and J 5 bases, leaving 7 bases between the germline ends. This CDR3 contains 12 residues. The CDR3 spells CASSNRNEKLFF. The CDR3 bases are TGTGCCAGTAGCAACAGGAATGAAAAACTGTTTTTT.

This sequence joins TRBV7-8 and TRBJ2-7; 7 nucleotides match TRBD1. V shed 5 bases, J shed 0 bases, and the junction held 4 bases outside the gene matches. Germline V gene data show CDR1 as SGHVS and CDR2 as FQNEAQ. There are 14 residues in the CDR3. CDR3 loop: CASSPGQPSYEQYF. CDR3 in DNA: TGTGCCAGCAGCCCGGGACAGCCCTCCTACGAGCAGTACTTC. The complete variable domain, with remaining parts taken from reference TRBV7-8 and TRBJ2-7, reads GAGVSQSPRYKVAKRGQDVALRCDPISGHVSLFWYQQALGQGPEFLTYFQNEAQLDKSGLPSDRFFAERPEGSVSTLKIQRTQQEDSAVYLCASSPGQPSYEQYFGPGTRLTVT.

J is TRBJ2-7 and V is TRBV7-3; D perhaps matches TRBD1 (6 bases). Germline values: CDR1 SGHTA, CDR2 FQGTGA. This CDR3 contains 13 residues. Deletions cut 5 bases from V and 6 bases from J, with 14 bases between. The CDR3 bases are TGTGCCAGCAGCCCCCAAGCAGGGGTCGAGCAGTACTTC. Encoded protein: CASSPQAGVEQYF.

The rearrangement joins TRBV4-1 to TRBJ1-3; 8 nucleotides match TRBD1. V dropped 5 bases and J dropped 3; count of bases not matched to a gene: 21. Looked up from germline, CDR1 is MGHRA and CDR2 is YSYEKL. The CDR3 totals 20 residues. DNA for the CDR3: TGCGCCAGCAGCTTAGATCCCCGAAACGGGGTCGGACAGGGTGGAAACACCATATATTTT. It yields the protein CASSLDPRNGVGQGGNTIYF.